The 21 T cell receptor beta chains presented below share a single source sample, sequenced in a study of Ad26.COV2.S vaccination and SARS-CoV-2 variants. As for treatment: roughly 20 received Ad26.COV2.S at low or high dose, single or two shots; several received placebo; per-sample allocation not given. At day 63 after the first vaccine or placebo injection, samples were drawn. Profiling relied on immunoSEQ multiplex PCR, and the TCRdb table lists in-frame clones only, not all of them. The profile shows 350,000 to 550,000 clones, about 88% of them singletons. The input for sequencing was peripheral blood, taken in a trial of Ad26.COV2.S vaccine versus placebo. Receptor source: a person between 18 and 59 years old who received the Ad26.COV2.S COVID-19 vaccine or a placebo.

This chain connects TRBV7-6 to TRBJ1-1; a weak D match, TRBD1 (6 bases). The germline CDR1 and CDR2 sequences are SGHVS and FNYEAQ. Trimming took 0 bases from V and 7 from J, leaving 12 bases between them. The CDR3 covers 14 residues. The CDR3 nucleotides read TGTGCCAGCAGCTTAGCGGGGGGGCGCGGTGAAGCTTTCTTT. Translating it yields CASSLAGGRGEAFF. The variable domain in full, with the rest retrieved from reference TRBV7-6 and TRBJ1-1, is GAGVSQSPRYKVTKRGQDVALRCDPISGHVSLYWYRQALGQGPEFLTYFNYEAQQDKSGLPNDRFSAERPEGSISTLTIQRTEQRDSAMYRCASSLAGGRGEAFFGQGTRLTVV.

The chain combines TRBV14 with TRBJ2-7; D not resolved. The CDR3 length is 14 residues. In germline, CDR1 is SGHDN, CDR2 FVKESK. Trimming pared 2 bases from V and 0 bases from J, leaving 8 bases between. The CDR3 nucleotides are TGTGCCAGCAGCCAACGACGCAACTCCTACGAGCAGTACTTC. This encodes CASSQRRNSYEQYF.

V is TRBV5-1 and J is TRBJ1-2, with D maybe TRBD1 (5 bases). Looked up from germline, CDR1 is SGHRS and CDR2 is YFSETQ. The CDR3 sequence is 13 residues long. The ends were cut back, 4 bases at V and 2 bases at J, with 9 bases in the middle. The CDR3 coding sequence is TGCGCCAGCAGCCGGGGGATCAACTATGGCTACACCTTC. It is translated as CASSRGINYGYTF.

This chain links TRBV7-2 with TRBJ1-6, with D perhaps TRBD1 (6 bases). V was shortened by 3 bases and J by 7 bases, with 13 bases between the two germline ends. The CDR3 is 15 residues long. CDR1 and CDR2 (germline): SGHTA, FQGNSA. CDR3 loop: CASSFFGTTNSPLHF. CDR3 DNA sequence: TGTGCCAGCAGCTTTTTCGGGACAACGAATTCACCCCTCCACTTT.

This clone has only a few counts. The J gene is TRBJ1-6, the V gene TRBV11-2, with D possibly matching TRBD1 (6 bases). V dropped 5 bases and J dropped 13 bases, with 18 bases sitting between them. This CDR3 has 14 residues. Germline V gives CDR1 SGHAT, CDR2 FQNNGV. The CDR3 region is CASSTTEGVSPLHF. The CDR3 DNA sequence: TGTGCCAGCAGCACCACCGAGGGGGTGTCGCCCCTCCACTTT.

This rearrangement joins TRBV5-1 to TRBJ2-5; D not resolved. From germline, CDR1 is SGHRS and CDR2 YFSETQ. V lost 3 bases to trimming and J lost 9 bases, with 15 bases between them. This CDR3 is built from 13 residues. DNA of the CDR3: TGCGCCAGCAGCTCCCCCCCCCTTAGGGCCCAGTACTTC. Protein sequence: CASSSPPLRAQYF.

The CDR3 is CASSVISLNTEAFF. The CDR3 DNA reads TGTGCCAGCAGTGTAATAAGCCTGAACACTGAAGCTTTCTTT. V usage is TRBV28 and J usage is TRBJ1-1; D is uncertain. Looked up from germline, CDR1 is MDHEN and CDR2 is SYDVKM. Trimming removed 5 bases at V and 0 bases at J, with 10 bases between. The CDR3 is made up of 14 amino acids.

V usage is TRBV14 and J usage is TRBJ2-5, with D perhaps given as TRBD1 or TRBD2 (6 bases each). The germline CDR1 and CDR2 sequences are SGHDN and FVKESK. Trimming cost V 4 bases and J 4 bases, with 10 bases left between them. The CDR3 is 13 residues long. CDR3 nucleotides: TGTGCCAGCAGCCCCAGGGGAGGAGAGACCCAGTACTTC. It encodes CASSPRGGETQYF. Variable domain in full (rest from reference TRBV14 and TRBJ2-5): EAGVTQFPSHSVIEKGQTVTLRCDPISGHDNLYWYRRVMGKEIKFLLHFVKESKQDESGMPNNRFLAERTGGTYSTLKVQPAELEDSGVYFCASSPRGGETQYFGPGTRLLVL.

In its sample, this clone was seen once. This sequence joins TRBV14 and TRBJ2-1, with 14 nucleotides matching TRBD2. Germline CDR1 reads SGHDN; CDR2 reads FVKESK. J lost 10 bases, V lost 4 bases, and 6 bases had no gene match. The CDR3 contains 15 residues. This CDR3 reads CASSLPGLAGVEQFF. As DNA, the CDR3 is TGTGCCAGCAGCCTACCGGGACTAGCGGGGGTAGAGCAGTTCTTC.

The rearrangement uses TRBV11-2 and TRBJ1-2; D is possibly TRBD1 (5 bases). Trimming stripped 6 bases from V and 4 bases from J, with 12 bases between. CDR1 is SGHAT and CDR2 is FQNNGV in the germline V gene. The CDR3 sequence is 13 residues long. The CDR3: CASSEGLGYGYTF. The CDR3 region has the DNA TGTGCCAGCAGTGAGGGGTTAGGCTATGGCTACACCTTC.

The V call is TRBV6-2 or TRBV6-3, the J call TRBJ2-1; 9 nucleotides line up with TRBD1. Germline V gene sequence: CDR1 MNHEY, CDR2 SVGEGT. J lost 3 bases, V lost 0 bases, and 6 bases had no gene match. The CDR3 sequence is 17 residues long. The CDR3 coding sequence is TGTGCCAGCAGTTACTCGTTGCTGGGACAGGGCTACAATGAGCAGTTCTTC. Its protein product is CASSYSLLGQGYNEQFF.

This sequence joins TRBV5-1 and TRBJ2-3; TRBD2 matches at 7 bases. Trimming removed 0 bases from V and 3 bases from J; junction bases left unmatched: 7. In germline, CDR1 is SGHRS, CDR2 YFSETQ. This CDR3 comprises 16 residues. CDR3 DNA sequence: TGCGCCAGCAGCTTGGTGGGCGGGAGCGGAACAGATACGCAGTATTTT. It translates to CASSLVGGSGTDTQYF.

J is TRBJ2-1 and V is TRBV5-6; D is unclear. The V end was cut by 1 base, the J end by 7 bases, with 9 bases between. The germline V gene encodes CDR1 SGHDT and CDR2 YYEEEE. This CDR3 is built from 13 residues. In DNA form, the CDR3 reads TGTGCCAGCAGCTTGCCTCACGGAAATGAGCAGTTCTTC. The encoded protein is CASSLPHGNEQFF.

The chain links TRBV3-1 (or the pseudogene TRBV3-2) to TRBJ2-1; D gene ambiguous. This CDR3 has 16 amino acids. Trimming took 0 bases from V and 4 from J, leaving 13 bases between them. Germline V gene data show CDR1 as LGHDT and CDR2 as YNNKEL (reference sequence). The CDR3 DNA reads as TGTGCCAGCAGCCAAGAAGGCGGCCGCCCATACAATGAGCAGTTCTTC. Translated, it gives CASSQEGGRPYNEQFF.

This CDR3 reads CASAGPGANTIYF. CDR3 nucleotides: TGTGCCAGCGCCGGGCCCGGAGCAAACACCATATATTTT. The chain combines TRBV25-1 with TRBJ1-3; D remains ambiguous. Germline V gene lookup returns CDR1 MGHDK and CDR2 SYGVNS. With 8 bases removed from V and 6 bases from J, the gap between germline ends came to 14 bases. The CDR3 spans 13 residues.

The chain is built from TRBV5-1 and TRBJ2-7, with 8 bases identical to TRBD1. The germline V gene encodes CDR1 SGHRS and CDR2 YFSETQ. The CDR3 is made up of 14 amino acids. V was pared by 3 bases and J by 3 bases, with 5 bases of the junction left unmatched. CDR3 nucleotide sequence: TGCGCCAGCAGCTCGGACAGGGCGGTCTACGAGCAGTACTTC. Translation: CASSSDRAVYEQYF.

This chain connects TRBV7-3 to TRBJ2-2; TRBD1 agrees at 9 bases. After removal of 5 bases from V and 5 bases from J, the junction contained 6 bases not matched to a gene. Germline V gene lookup returns CDR1 SGHTA and CDR2 FQGTGA. The CDR3 consists of 15 residues. In nucleotides, the CDR3 is TGTGCCAGCAGCACCGGGACAGGGTTGACCGGGGAGCTGTTTTTT. Amino acid sequence: CASSTGTGLTGELFF.

The gene calls are TRBV6-2 or TRBV6-3 and TRBJ2-5; D might be TRBD2 (5 bases). The V end lost 1 base, the J end lost 1 base, and 13 bases lay between the germline ends. CDR1 and CDR2 from the germline V gene are MNHEY and SVGEGT. This CDR3 has 16 amino acids. CDR3 loop: CASSYFDAGPQETQYF. For the CDR3, the DNA is TGTGCCAGCAGTTACTTCGACGCGGGCCCCCAAGAGACCCAGTACTTC.

V gene TRBV27 combines with J gene TRBJ2-5; 8 bases map to TRBD1. The V and J ends lost 5 bases and 0 bases, in that order; junction bases with no gene match: 2. The CDR3 totals 14 residues. Per germline, CDR1 MNHEY and CDR2 SMNVEV (reference sequence). The CDR3 coding sequence is TGTGCCAGCAGTAGGACAGGGAACCAAGAGACCCAGTACTTC. It yields the protein CASSRTGNQETQYF.

This clone was recorded once. This chain joins TRBV15 and TRBJ2-1; 9 bases fit TRBD1. CDR3 length: 16 amino acids. Germline CDR1 is LNHNV and CDR2 is YYDKDF (reference sequence). V gave up 5 bases and J gave up 3 bases; unmatched junction bases: 8. The CDR3 sequence: CATSGGGTGFYNEQFF. The CDR3 DNA is TGTGCCACCAGCGGGGGGGGGACAGGGTTCTACAATGAGCAGTTCTTC. Full variable domain (outside the CDR3, taken from reference TRBV15 and TRBJ2-1): DAMVIQNPRYQVTQFGKPVTLSCSQTLNHNVMYWYQQKSSQAPKLLFHYYDKDFNNEADTPDNFQSRRPNTSFCFLDIRSPGLGDTAMYLCATSGGGTGFYNEQFFGPGTRLTVL.

This clone was observed a few times. V gene TRBV14 combines with J gene TRBJ2-3, with D perhaps assigned TRBD1 or TRBD2 (5 bases each). The CDR3 loop spans 18 amino acids. The germline V gene has CDR1 SGHDN and CDR2 FVKESK. V was cut by 0 bases and J by 1 base, with 17 bases left in between. CDR3 nucleotides: TGTGCCAGCAGCCAAGAGTGGTCGGGGCATTACGGCACAGATACGCAGTATTTT. Translating it yields CASSQEWSGHYGTDTQYF.